What follows are 10 T cell receptor beta chains derived from one specimen sequenced in a study of shared clonotypes between healthy human individuals. Clones were read by immunoSEQ multiplex PCR, and TCRdb kept only the in-frame ones, dropping some. The sample has about 1.5 million clones; about 98% are singletons. The source material was naive CD4+ T cells sorted from blood. Subset denoted: CD45RA+ positively selected. These receptors came from a young man in good health.

This rearrangement joins TRBV5-4 to TRBJ2-3; no firm D call. V lost 1 base, J lost 6 bases, and 9 bases lay in between. This CDR3 is 13 amino acids long. The germline CDR1 and CDR2 sequences are SGHNT and YYREEE (reference sequence). This CDR3 is CASSLRRLDTQYF. CDR3 sequence (DNA): TGTGCCAGCAGCTTGCGTCGGCTGGATACGCAGTATTTT.

The chain recombines TRBV15 with TRBJ2-1, with D possibly TRBD2 on 6 matching bases. V lost 5 bases to trimming and J lost 6 bases, with 20 bases between them. The CDR3 totals 16 residues. Per germline, CDR1 LNHNV and CDR2 YYDKDF (reference sequence). The CDR3 nucleotides are TGTGCCACCAGCGACCCTTGGGCGCGGGAAGTCAATGAGCAGTTCTTC. It encodes CATSDPWAREVNEQFF.

The gene calls are TRBV25-1 and TRBJ1-2; no reliable D call. The CDR3 loop spans 12 amino acids. Per the germline V gene, CDR1 is MGHDK and CDR2 is SYGVNS. Trimming took 3 bases from V and 1 from J, leaving 3 bases between them. The DNA for the CDR3 is TGTGCCAGCAGTGAGATTAACTATGGCTACACCTTC. Amino acids: CASSEINYGYTF.

This chain joins TRBV4-1 and TRBJ2-4; D unresolved. The V gene's germline CDR1 is MGHRA and CDR2 YSYEKL. Trimming shortened V by 0 bases and J by 7 bases, and 13 bases separated the two germline ends. There are 15 residues in the CDR3. This chain's CDR3 is CASSQDSVPRNIQYF. In DNA form, the CDR3 reads TGCGCCAGCAGCCAAGACTCCGTTCCAAGGAACATTCAGTACTTC.

The chain recombines TRBV10-3 with TRBJ1-2; 8 bases are shared with TRBD1. CDR1 is ENHRY, CDR2 SYGVKD, per germline. The length of the CDR3 is 14 residues. The V segment lost 7 bases and the J segment 3 bases; nucleotides outside the gene matches: 7. DNA for the CDR3: TGTGCCATCATGGGAACAGGGGGGGACTATGGCTACACCTTC. This translates into CAIMGTGGDYGYTF.

This clone appeared a single time. The V call is TRBV2, the J call TRBJ2-3, with D unclear. CDR1 and CDR2 (germline): SNHLY, FYNNEI. Trimming removed 7 bases at V and 6 bases at J, with 11 bases between. This CDR3 has 12 amino acids. CDR3 protein: CASNAGTDTQYF. CDR3 sequence (DNA): TGTGCCAGCAATGCAGGTACCGATACGCAGTATTTT.

This chain uses TRBV7-2 with TRBJ2-1, with 7 bases aligning to TRBD1. V lost 5 bases and J lost 8; bases outside the gene matches: 9. CDR3 length equals 14 residues. Germline V gene sequence: CDR1 SGHTA, CDR2 FQGNSA. The CDR3 region has the DNA TGTGCCAGCAGCCCAGGGGGTTTTGGAGATGAGCAGTTCTTC. Protein product: CASSPGGFGDEQFF.

V and J are TRBV6-6 and TRBJ1-1; no reliable D call. V dropped 2 bases and J dropped 4 bases, with 11 bases sitting between them. Germline-derived CDR1 and CDR2 are MNHNY and SVGAGI (reference sequence). There are 14 residues in the CDR3. CDR3 bases: TGTGCCAGCAGTTACCAACCAGAAGTCACTGAAGCTTTCTTT. Translation gives CASSYQPEVTEAFF.

The V call is TRBV9, the J call TRBJ2-7; 12 nucleotides line up with TRBD2. This CDR3 spans 16 amino acids. V lost 0 bases, J lost 3 bases, and 4 bases stayed unmatched. CDR1 is SGDLS and CDR2 is YYNGEE in the germline V gene. Here the CDR3 reads CASSVGGLAGIYEQYF. The CDR3 nucleotides are TGTGCCAGCAGCGTAGGAGGACTAGCGGGGATCTACGAGCAGTACTTC.

The chain couples TRBV2 to TRBJ2-7; D is uncertain. CDR3 length equals 14 residues. V lost 1 base to trimming and J lost 2 bases, with 9 bases between them. From germline, CDR1 is SNHLY and CDR2 FYNNEI. The CDR3 loop is CASSEELRAYEQYF. For the CDR3, the DNA is TGTGCCAGCAGTGAAGAACTTAGGGCCTACGAGCAGTACTTC.